The 14 T cell receptor beta chains below all came from one sample that was sequenced in a study of spatial heterogeneity in lung cancer. Each CDR3 protein gets one entry after TCRdb re-called the 5' RACE reads with MiXCR. Of around 48,000 distinct CDR3 sequences listed, about 5.8% are singletons. Time point of the sample: sample taken at primary tumor resection. Sequencing covered unsorted whole RNA taken from tumor, nontumor lung or frozen PBMC. Sequencing used PBMCs, obtained at surgery. All receptors derive from a male donor with early-stage non-small cell lung cancer.

This clonotype was counted at least ten times. This sequence joins TRBV6-5 and TRBJ1-6; D is unresolved. Germline V gene lookup returns CDR1 MNHEY and CDR2 SVGAGI. The CDR3 loop spans 14 amino acids. Deletions cut 2 bases from V and 8 bases from J, with 10 bases between. CDR3 sequence reads: CASSYGVIDSPLHF. As DNA, the CDR3 is TGTGCCAGCAGTTACGGGGTAATAGATTCACCCCTCCACTTT.

This clonotype was counted at least ten times. The genes are TRBV20-1 and TRBJ2-7; D tentatively reads TRBD1 or TRBD2 (5 bases each). Germline assignment: CDR1 DFQATT and CDR2 SNEGSKA (reference sequence). V dropped 3 bases and J dropped 5 bases, with 11 bases sitting between them. This CDR3 comprises 12 residues. CDR3 protein: CSASRGRNEQYF. The DNA of the CDR3 is TGCAGTGCTAGTCGGGGCCGGAACGAGCAGTACTTC.

This clonotype was observed at least ten times. The chain is built from TRBV6-5 and TRBJ2-7; 10 bases are a match to TRBD2. Germline CDR1 MNHEY, CDR2 SVGAGI. The CDR3 spans 14 residues. J gave up 5 bases and V 8 bases, and 9 bases lay outside the gene matches. CDR3 sequence: CASGRALAGDEQYF. CDR3 DNA sequence: TGTGCCAGCGGACGAGCGCTAGCGGGAGACGAGCAGTACTTC.

This clonotype was seen at least ten times. The chain combines TRBV7-8 with TRBJ2-2; 13 positions match TRBD2. Unmatched junction bases numbered 7, after V lost 1 base and J lost 2 bases. Germline lookup yields CDR1 SGHVS and CDR2 FQNEAQ. The CDR3 runs to 19 residues. CDR3 protein: CASSLDGGLAGINTGELFF. The CDR3 bases are TGTGCCAGCAGCTTAGATGGGGGACTAGCGGGGATAAACACCGGGGAGCTGTTTTTT.

There are many counts of this clonotype. The genes are TRBV20-1 and TRBJ1-5; D not resolved. V lost 0 bases and J lost 1, with 16 bases in between. The V gene's germline CDR1 is DFQATT and CDR2 SNEGSKA (reference sequence). The CDR3 totals 17 residues. The CDR3 DNA reads as TGCAGTGCTAGAGACCACGAGAGGGTTCTGAGCAATCAGCCCCAGCATTTT. It is translated as CSARDHERVLSNQPQHF.

At least ten counts were recorded for this clonotype. The chain carries TRBV7-9 and TRBJ2-7; D remains ambiguous. V was clipped by 5 bases and J by 4 bases, with 12 bases between them. The CDR3 totals 13 residues. Germline CDR1 SEHNR, CDR2 FQNEAQ (reference sequence). DNA for the CDR3: TGTGCCAGCAGCCCCAAAGGAGCTTACGAGCAGTACTTC. This codes for CASSPKGAYEQYF.

The gene calls are TRBV20-1 and TRBJ1-6; unclear D gene. V lost 6 bases and J lost 3, with 12 bases in between. Germline lookup yields CDR1 DFQATT and CDR2 SNEGSKA (reference sequence). The CDR3 loop spans 14 amino acids. The CDR3 protein is CSAQDLVYNSPLHF. In nucleotides, the CDR3 is TGCAGTGCCCAGGACCTAGTCTATAATTCACCCCTCCACTTT.

This clonotype was observed many times. The chain is built from TRBV13 and TRBJ2-5; D is unclear. The germline V gene encodes CDR1 PRHDT and CDR2 FYEKMQ (reference sequence). Trimming shortened V by 2 bases and J by 4 bases, and 5 bases separated the two germline ends. The CDR3 consists of 12 residues. DNA for the CDR3: TGTGCCAGCAGCTTATTGGGAGAGACCCAGTACTTC. This sequence encodes CASSLLGETQYF.

This clonotype was observed a handful of times. This chain connects TRBV7-2 to TRBJ2-2; 7 bases are a match to TRBD2. This CDR3 is built from 13 residues. Unmatched junction bases numbered 2, after V lost 5 bases and J lost 5 bases. CDR1 is SGHTA, CDR2 FQGNSA, per germline. CDR3 sequence (DNA): TGTGCCAGCAGCAAGGGAGGGACCGGGGAGCTGTTTTTT. It yields the protein CASSKGGTGELFF.

This clonotype was seen ten or more times. The rearrangement joins TRBV24-1 to TRBJ2-7, with 7 bases identical to TRBD1. The CDR3 is 15 residues long. V gave up 4 bases and J gave up 4 bases; unmatched junction bases: 9. CDR1 and CDR2 from the germline V gene are KGHDR and SFDVKD. The DNA for the CDR3 is TGTGCCACCAGTGACCACCGGGACAGACTTTACGAGCAGTACTTC. Protein: CATSDHRDRLYEQYF.

This clonotype was detected ten times or more. The V gene is TRBV7-2, the J gene TRBJ2-6; D is uncertain. The CDR3 has 18 amino acids. In germline, CDR1 is SGHTA, CDR2 FQGNSA. The V gene lost 5 bases and the J gene lost 1 base, with 18 bases spanning the gap. CDR3 amino acids: CASSNRRGFRSGANVLTF. In DNA, the CDR3 is TGTGCCAGCAGCAATCGACGTGGGTTTAGGTCTGGGGCCAACGTCCTGACTTTC.

This clonotype was counted at least ten times. The V gene is TRBV20-1, the J gene TRBJ2-1; D possibly corresponds to TRBD2 (5 bases). This CDR3 region has 14 residues. Germline CDR1 is DFQATT and CDR2 is SNEGSKA (reference sequence). V was trimmed by 0 bases and J by 4 bases, leaving 10 bases between them. The CDR3 here is CSARDRRVYNEQFF. CDR3 in DNA: TGCAGTGCTAGAGATCGGCGGGTGTACAATGAGCAGTTCTTC.

CDR3 protein: CASSQEPLAGETYEQYF. As DNA, the CDR3 is TGCGCCAGCAGCCAGGAGCCCCTAGCGGGAGAGACCTACGAGCAGTACTTC. The chain carries TRBV4-3 and TRBJ2-7; 10 nucleotides align to TRBD2. The CDR3 covers 17 residues. The germline gives CDR1 LGHNA, CDR2 YSLEER. Trimming removed 3 bases from V and 2 bases from J; junction bases left unmatched: 10.

This clonotype was found many times. This chain links TRBV28 with TRBJ2-7; TRBD2 matches at 11 bases. J lost 0 bases, V lost 3 bases, and 7 bases had no gene match. This CDR3 has 17 residues. CDR1 is MDHEN, CDR2 SYDVKM, per germline. CDR3 bases: TGTGCCAGCAGTTTGCTCCTGACTAGCGGGGTCTCCTACGAGCAGTACTTC. It encodes CASSLLLTSGVSYEQYF.